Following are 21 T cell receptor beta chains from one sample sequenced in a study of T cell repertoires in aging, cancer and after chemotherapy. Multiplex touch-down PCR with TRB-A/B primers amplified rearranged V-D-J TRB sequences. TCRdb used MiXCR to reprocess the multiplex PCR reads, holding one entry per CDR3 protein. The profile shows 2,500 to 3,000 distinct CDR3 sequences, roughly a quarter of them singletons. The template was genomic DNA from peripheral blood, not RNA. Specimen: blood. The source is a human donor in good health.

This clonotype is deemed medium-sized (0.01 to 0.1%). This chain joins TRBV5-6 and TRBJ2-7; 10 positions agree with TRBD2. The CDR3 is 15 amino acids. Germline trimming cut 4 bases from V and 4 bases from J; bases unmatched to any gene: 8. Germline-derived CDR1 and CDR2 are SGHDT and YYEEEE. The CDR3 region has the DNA TGTGCCAGCAGCGCACCGACTAGCGGGTCTTACGAGCAGTACTTC. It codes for CASSAPTSGSYEQYF.

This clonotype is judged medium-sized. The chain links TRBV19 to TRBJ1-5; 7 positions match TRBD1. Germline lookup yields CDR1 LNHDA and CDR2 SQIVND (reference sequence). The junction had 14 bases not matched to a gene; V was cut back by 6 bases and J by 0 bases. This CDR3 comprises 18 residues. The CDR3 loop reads CASSPTGLGVYSNQPQHF. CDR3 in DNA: TGTGCCAGTAGCCCGACAGGGTTGGGCGTCTATAGCAATCAGCCCCAGCATTTT.

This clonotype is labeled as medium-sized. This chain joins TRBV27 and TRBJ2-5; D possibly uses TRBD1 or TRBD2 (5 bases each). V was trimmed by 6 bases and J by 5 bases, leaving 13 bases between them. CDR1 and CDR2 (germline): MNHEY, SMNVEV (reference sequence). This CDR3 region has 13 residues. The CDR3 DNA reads TGTGCCAGCAGGGGGCCATGGGGGGAGACCCAGTACTTC. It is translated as CASRGPWGETQYF.

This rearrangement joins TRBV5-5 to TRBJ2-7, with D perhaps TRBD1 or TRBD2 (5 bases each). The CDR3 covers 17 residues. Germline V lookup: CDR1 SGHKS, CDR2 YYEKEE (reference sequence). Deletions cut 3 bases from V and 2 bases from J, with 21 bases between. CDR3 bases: TGTGCCAGCAGCTCGGGATTCCGGACAACCACCCCCTACGAGCAGTACTTC. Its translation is CASSSGFRTTTPYEQYF.

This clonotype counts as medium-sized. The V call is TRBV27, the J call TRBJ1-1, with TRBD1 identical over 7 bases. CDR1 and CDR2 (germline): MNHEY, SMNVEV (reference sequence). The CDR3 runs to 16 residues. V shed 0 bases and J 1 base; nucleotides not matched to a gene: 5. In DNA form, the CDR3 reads TGTGCCAGCAGTTTATCGGGACAGATATCGAACACTGAAGCTTTCTTT. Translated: CASSLSGQISNTEAFF.

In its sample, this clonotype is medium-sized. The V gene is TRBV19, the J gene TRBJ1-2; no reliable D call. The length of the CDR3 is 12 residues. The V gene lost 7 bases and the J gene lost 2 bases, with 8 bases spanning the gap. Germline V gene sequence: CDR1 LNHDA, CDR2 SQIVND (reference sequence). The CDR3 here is CASKTRNYGYTF. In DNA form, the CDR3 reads TGTGCCAGTAAAACGAGGAACTATGGCTACACCTTC.

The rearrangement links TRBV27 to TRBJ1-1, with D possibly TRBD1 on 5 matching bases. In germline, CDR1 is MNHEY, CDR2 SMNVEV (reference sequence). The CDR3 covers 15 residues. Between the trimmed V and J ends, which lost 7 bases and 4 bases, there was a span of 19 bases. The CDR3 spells CASNPKTVWGTEAFF. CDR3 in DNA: TGTGCCAGCAACCCGAAGACAGTCTGGGGCACTGAAGCTTTCTTT.

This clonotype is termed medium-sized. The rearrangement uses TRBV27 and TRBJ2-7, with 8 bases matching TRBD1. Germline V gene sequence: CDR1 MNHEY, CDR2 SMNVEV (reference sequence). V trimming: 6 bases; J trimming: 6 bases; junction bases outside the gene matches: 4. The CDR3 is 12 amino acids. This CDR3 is CASSYGQGEQYF. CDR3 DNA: TGTGCCAGCAGCTACGGACAGGGCGAGCAGTACTTC.

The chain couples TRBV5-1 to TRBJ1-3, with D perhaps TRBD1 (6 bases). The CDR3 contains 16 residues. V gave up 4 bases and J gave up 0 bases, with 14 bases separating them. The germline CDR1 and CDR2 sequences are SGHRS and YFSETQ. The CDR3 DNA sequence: TGCGCCAGCAGCACGGACAGCCACTCCTCTGGAAACACCATATATTTT. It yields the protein CASSTDSHSSGNTIYF. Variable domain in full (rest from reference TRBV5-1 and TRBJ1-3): KAGVTQTPRYLIKTRGQQVTLSCSPISGHRSVSWYQQTPGQGLQFLFEYFSETQRNKGNFPGRFSGRQFSNSRSEMNVSTLELGDSALYLCASSTDSHSSGNTIYFGEGSWLTVV.

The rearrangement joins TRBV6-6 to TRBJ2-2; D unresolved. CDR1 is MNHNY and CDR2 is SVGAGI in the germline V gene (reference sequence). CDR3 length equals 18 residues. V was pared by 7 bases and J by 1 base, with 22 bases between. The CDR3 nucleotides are TGTGCCAGCACCCCACTGGGTAGGCGACCTAAGAACACCGGGGAGCTGTTTTTT. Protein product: CASTPLGRRPKNTGELFF.

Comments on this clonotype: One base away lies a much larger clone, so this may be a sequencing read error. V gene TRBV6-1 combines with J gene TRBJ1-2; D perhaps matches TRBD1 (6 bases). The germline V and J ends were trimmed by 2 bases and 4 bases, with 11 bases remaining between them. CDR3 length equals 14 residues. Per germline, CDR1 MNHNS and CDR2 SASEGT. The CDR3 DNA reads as TGTGCCAGCAGTGAACCAGGGGATCCCTATGGCTACACCTTC. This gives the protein CASSEPGDPYGYTF.

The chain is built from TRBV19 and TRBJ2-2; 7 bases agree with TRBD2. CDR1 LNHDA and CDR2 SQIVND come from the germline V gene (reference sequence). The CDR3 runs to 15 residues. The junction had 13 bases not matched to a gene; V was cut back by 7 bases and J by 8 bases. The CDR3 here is CASNPEGRARGELFF. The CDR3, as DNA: TGTGCCAGTAACCCAGAGGGGAGGGCGAGAGGGGAGCTGTTTTTT.

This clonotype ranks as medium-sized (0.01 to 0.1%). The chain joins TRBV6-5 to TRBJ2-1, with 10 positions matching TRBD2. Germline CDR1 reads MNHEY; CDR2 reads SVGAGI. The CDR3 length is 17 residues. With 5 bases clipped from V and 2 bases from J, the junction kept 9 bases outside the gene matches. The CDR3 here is CASSTLPAGGTYNEQFF. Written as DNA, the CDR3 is TGTGCCAGCAGTACATTACCAGCGGGAGGGACCTACAATGAGCAGTTCTTC.

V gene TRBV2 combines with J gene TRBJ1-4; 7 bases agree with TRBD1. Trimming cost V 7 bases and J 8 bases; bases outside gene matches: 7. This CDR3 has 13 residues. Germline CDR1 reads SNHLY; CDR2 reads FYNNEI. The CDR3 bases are TGTGCCAGCACAGACAGGGCGAACGAAAAACTGTTTTTT. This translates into CASTDRANEKLFF.

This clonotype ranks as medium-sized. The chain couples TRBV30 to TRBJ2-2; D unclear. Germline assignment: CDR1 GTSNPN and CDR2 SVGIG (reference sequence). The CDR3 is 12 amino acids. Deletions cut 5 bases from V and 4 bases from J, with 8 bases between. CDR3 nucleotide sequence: TGTGCCTGGGGGCGGTCCACCGGGGAGCTGTTTTTT. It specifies CAWGRSTGELFF.

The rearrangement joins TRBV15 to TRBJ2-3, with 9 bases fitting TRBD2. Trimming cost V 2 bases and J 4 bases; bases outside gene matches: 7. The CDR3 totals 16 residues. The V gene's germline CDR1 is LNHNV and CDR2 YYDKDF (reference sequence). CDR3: CATSRSSGNGPDTQYF. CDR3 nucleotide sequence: TGTGCCACCAGCAGATCTAGCGGGAACGGCCCAGATACGCAGTATTTT.

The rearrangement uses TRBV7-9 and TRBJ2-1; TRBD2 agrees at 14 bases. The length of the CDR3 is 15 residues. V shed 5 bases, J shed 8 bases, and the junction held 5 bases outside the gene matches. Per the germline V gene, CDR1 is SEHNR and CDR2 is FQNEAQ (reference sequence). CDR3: CASSKTSGRGYEQFF. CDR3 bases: TGTGCCAGCAGCAAGACTAGCGGGAGGGGCTATGAGCAGTTCTTC.

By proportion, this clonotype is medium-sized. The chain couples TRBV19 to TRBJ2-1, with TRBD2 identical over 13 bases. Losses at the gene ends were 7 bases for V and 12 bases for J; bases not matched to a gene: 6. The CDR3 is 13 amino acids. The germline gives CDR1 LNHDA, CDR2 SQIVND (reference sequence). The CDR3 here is CASTRLAGGGQFF. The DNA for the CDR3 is TGTGCCAGTACCAGACTAGCGGGAGGTGGGCAGTTCTTC.

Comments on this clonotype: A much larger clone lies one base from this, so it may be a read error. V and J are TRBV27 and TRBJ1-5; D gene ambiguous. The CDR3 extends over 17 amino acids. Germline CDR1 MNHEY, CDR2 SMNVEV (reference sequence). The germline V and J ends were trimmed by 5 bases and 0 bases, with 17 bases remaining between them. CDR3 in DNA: TGTGCCAGCAGTGGGTCAGAACGAAAGGATAGCAATCAGCCCCAGCATTTT. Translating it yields CASSGSERKDSNQPQHF.

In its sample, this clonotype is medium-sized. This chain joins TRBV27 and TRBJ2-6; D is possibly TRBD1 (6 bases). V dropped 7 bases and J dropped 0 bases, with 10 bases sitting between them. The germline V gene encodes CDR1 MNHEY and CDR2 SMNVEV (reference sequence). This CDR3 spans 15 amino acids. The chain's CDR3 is CASKRTDSGANVLTF. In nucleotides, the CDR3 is TGTGCCAGCAAGCGGACAGACTCTGGGGCCAACGTCCTGACTTTC.

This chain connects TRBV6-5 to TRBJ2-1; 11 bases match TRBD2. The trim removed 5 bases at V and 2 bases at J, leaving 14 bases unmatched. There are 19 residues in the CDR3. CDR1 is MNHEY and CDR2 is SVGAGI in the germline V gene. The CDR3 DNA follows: TGTGCCAGCAGTGAAGCGCCGGGGTTAGCGGGAGGGACCTACAATGAGCAGTTCTTC. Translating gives CASSEAPGLAGGTYNEQFF.